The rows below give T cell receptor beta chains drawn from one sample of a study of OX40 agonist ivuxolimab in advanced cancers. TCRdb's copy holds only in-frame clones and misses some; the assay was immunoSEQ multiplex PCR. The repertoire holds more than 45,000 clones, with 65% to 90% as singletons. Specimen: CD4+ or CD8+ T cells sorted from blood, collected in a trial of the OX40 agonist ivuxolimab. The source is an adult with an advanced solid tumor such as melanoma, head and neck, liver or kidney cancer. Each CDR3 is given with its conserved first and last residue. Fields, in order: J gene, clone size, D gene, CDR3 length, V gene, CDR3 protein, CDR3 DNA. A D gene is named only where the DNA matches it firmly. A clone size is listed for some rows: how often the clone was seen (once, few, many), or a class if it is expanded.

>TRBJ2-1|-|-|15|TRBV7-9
CASSFLANMYNEQFF
TGTGCCAGCAGCTTTCTAGCGAATATGTACAATGAGCAGTTCTTC
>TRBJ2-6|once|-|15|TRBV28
CASSLRDAGANVLTF
TGTGCCAGCAGTTTACGGGATGCTGGGGCCAACGTCCTGACTTTC
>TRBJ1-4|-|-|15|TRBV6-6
CASSYPGLINEKLFF
TGTGCCAGCAGTTACCCCGGACTGATTAATGAAAAACTGTTTTTT
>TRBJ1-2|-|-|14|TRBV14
CASAPQGGYYGYTF
TGTGCCAGCGCTCCACAAGGGGGTTACTATGGCTACACCTTC
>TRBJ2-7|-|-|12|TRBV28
CASGSGVHERYF
TGTGCCAGCGGCTCAGGGGTCCACGAGCGGTACTTC
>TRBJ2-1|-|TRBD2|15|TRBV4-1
CASRRLAGTYNEQFF
TGCGCCAGCAGACGTCTAGCGGGAACCTACAATGAGCAGTTCTTC
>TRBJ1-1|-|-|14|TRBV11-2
CASSLGSTNTEAFF
TGTGCCAGCAGCTTAGGGTCTACGAACACTGAAGCTTTCTTT
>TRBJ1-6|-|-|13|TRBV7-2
CASSLGRDSPLHF
TGTGCCAGCAGCTTAGGGCGGGACTCACCCCTCCACTTT
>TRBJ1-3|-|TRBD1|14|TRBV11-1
CASSWDSSGNTIYF
TGTGCCAGCAGTTGGGACAGCTCTGGAAACACCATATATTTT
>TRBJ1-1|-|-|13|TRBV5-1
CASSLEQHTEAFF
TGCGCCAGCAGCTTGGAACAGCACACTGAAGCTTTCTTT
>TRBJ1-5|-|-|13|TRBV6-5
CATAMGAHQPQHF
TGTGCCACGGCCATGGGGGCCCATCAGCCCCAGCATTTT
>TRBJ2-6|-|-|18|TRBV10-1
CASSGRHYYRAGANVLTF
TGCGCCAGCAGTGGAAGGCATTATTACAGGGCTGGGGCCAACGTCCTGACTTTC
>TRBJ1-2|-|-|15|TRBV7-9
CASSLDGRANYGYTF
TGTGCCAGCAGCTTAGATGGGAGAGCTAACTATGGCTACACCTTC
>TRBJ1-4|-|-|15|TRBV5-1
CASSSQRSSNEKLFF
TGCGCCAGCAGCTCACAGCGGAGTAGTAATGAAAAACTGTTTTTT
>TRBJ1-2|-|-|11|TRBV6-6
CASSSPFGYTF
TGTGCCAGCAGTTCGCCATTCGGCTACACCTTC
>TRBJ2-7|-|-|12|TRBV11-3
CASSLLGYEQYF
TGTGCCAGCAGTTTACTTGGGTACGAGCAGTACTTC
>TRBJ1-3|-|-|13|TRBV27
CASSLSIGNTIYF
TGTGCCAGCAGTTTATCCATTGGAAACACCATATATTTT
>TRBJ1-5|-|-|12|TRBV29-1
CSVLLGDQPQHF
TGCAGCGTCCTGTTGGGGGATCAGCCCCAGCATTTT
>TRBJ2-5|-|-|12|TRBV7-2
CASSFGQETQYF
TGTGCCAGCAGCTTTGGGCAAGAGACCCAGTACTTC
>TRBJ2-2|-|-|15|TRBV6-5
CASSPWGTNTGELFF
TGTGCCAGCAGTCCCTGGGGAACGAACACCGGGGAGCTGTTTTTT
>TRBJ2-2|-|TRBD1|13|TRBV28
CASRDRGSGELFF
TGTGCCAGCAGGGACAGGGGTTCCGGGGAGCTGTTTTTT
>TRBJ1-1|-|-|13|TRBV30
CAWLDRWNTEAFF
TGTGCCTGGTTAGACAGGTGGAACACTGAAGCTTTCTTT
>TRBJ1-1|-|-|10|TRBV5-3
CASSRRGAFF
TGTGCCAGCAGCCGTCGAGGTGCTTTCTTT
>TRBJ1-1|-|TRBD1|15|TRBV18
CASSPLGTANTEAFF
TGTGCCAGCTCACCCCTCGGGACAGCGAACACTGAAGCTTTCTTT
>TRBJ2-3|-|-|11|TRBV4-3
CASSLGDTQYF
TGCGCCAGCAGCCTAGGGGATACGCAGTATTTT
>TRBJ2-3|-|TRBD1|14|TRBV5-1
CASRGQGSTDTQYF
TGCGCCAGCAGGGGACAGGGAAGCACAGATACGCAGTATTTT
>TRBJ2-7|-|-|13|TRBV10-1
CASSASSAYEQYF
TGCGCCAGCAGTGCCAGCAGCGCCTACGAGCAGTACTTC
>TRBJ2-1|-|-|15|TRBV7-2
CASSLERSSYNEQFF
TGTGCCAGCAGCTTAGAAAGGAGCTCCTACAATGAGCAGTTCTTC
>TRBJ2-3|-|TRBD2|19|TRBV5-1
CASSLSASGGPVDTDTQYF
TGCGCCAGCAGCCTATCGGCTAGCGGGGGGCCCGTTGACACAGATACGCAGTATTTT
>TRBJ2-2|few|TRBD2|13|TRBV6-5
CASSYGGAGELFF
TGTGCCAGCAGTTACGGGGGGGCCGGGGAGCTGTTTTTT
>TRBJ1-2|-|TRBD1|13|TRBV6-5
CASGTGGNYGYTF
TGTGCCAGCGGGACAGGGGGCAACTATGGCTACACCTTC
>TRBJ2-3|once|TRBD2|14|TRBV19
CASRKRGHEDTQYF
TGTGCCAGTAGGAAGCGGGGCCACGAGGATACGCAGTATTTT
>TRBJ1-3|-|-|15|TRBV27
CASSFRGGGGNTIYF
TGTGCCAGCAGTTTCCGGGGAGGAGGTGGAAACACCATATATTTT
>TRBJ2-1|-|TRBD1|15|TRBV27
CASTLSTGTDDEQFF
TGTGCCAGCACCCTAAGCACCGGGACAGACGATGAGCAGTTCTTC
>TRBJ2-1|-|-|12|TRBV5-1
CATSDGHNEQFF
TGCGCCACCTCGGACGGTCACAATGAGCAGTTCTTC
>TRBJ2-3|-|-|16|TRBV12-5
CASGSTGTQVTDTQYF
TGTGCTAGTGGTTCAACCGGGACCCAAGTTACAGATACGCAGTATTTT
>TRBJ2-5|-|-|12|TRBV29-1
CSVRMGQETQYF
TGCAGCGTTAGGATGGGGCAAGAGACCCAGTACTTC
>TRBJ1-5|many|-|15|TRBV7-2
CASSTRTGGDQPQHF
TGTGCCAGCAGCACGAGAACGGGGGGAGATCAGCCCCAGCATTTT